The clone carrying this T cell receptor beta chain was seen just once. Its antigen is as yet unknown. This entry belongs to a study of CD8+ T cells in alopecia areata. This CDR3 is 18 amino acids long. V was cut by 0 bases and J by 3 bases, with 20 bases left in between. Germline V gene data show CDR1 as LGHNA and CDR2 as YNFKEQ. Starting from PBMCs, sorting isolated CD4+ and CD8+ T cells. Extracted RNA was reverse transcribed, and the resulting cDNA served as sequencing template. Method: immunoSEQ multiplex PCR; TCRdb's copy keeps in-frame clones and lacks some. This sample has about 110,000 clones, with around 59% found just once. Regarding the study as a whole: Clonality in lesional scalp, especially alopecia totalis/universalis, exceeded that of normal scalp. When scalp samples are sequenced, resident alphabeta T cells of normal skin are also captured.

The TCR originated in a human donor in good health. Source material: CD8+ T cells sorted from blood. The chain joins TRBV4-2 to TRBJ1-2; D might be TRBD1 (5 bases). In DNA form, the CDR3 reads TGTGCCAGCAGCCAAGATCCACATCGGGCCAGGGTGGACTATGGCTACACCTTC. As protein: CASSQDPHRARVDYGYTF.